This TCR beta chain was sequenced for a study of shared clonotypes between healthy human individuals. V was clipped by 6 bases and J by 2 bases; unmatched bases: 7. Germline V gene data show CDR1 as WSHSY and CDR2 as SAAADI. This CDR3 comprises 16 residues. CD45RO-negative, CCR7-positively selected cells formed the naive CD8 fraction, excluding terminally differentiated effector memory CD45RA+ cells. Produced via immunoSEQ multiplex PCR; TCRdb's table is partial and in-frame only. This sample has about 1,900,000 clones; over 85% occur once, and the top ten carry approximately 1.2%. This TCR came from a man aged 18 to 29 in good health. The chain uses TRBV10-2 and TRBJ1-6; 7 bases fit TRBD1. The sequenced material came from naive CD8+ T cells sorted from blood. CDR3 amino acids: CASRPGTDTYNSPLHF. The CDR3 DNA is TGCGCCAGCAGGCCCGGGACAGATACCTATAATTCACCCCTCCACTTT.